Listed below are T cell receptor beta chains from one sample, sequenced in a study of beta chain features in type 1 diabetes. TCRdb's copy holds only in-frame clones and misses some; the assay was immunoSEQ multiplex PCR. The sample includes about 650,000 clones, around 11% of them seen just once. Sequencing was done on a sample of naive CD4+ T cells from blood. The source is a man aged 30 to 45 with type 1 diabetes. CDR3s leave out the opening cysteine and the closing phenylalanine or tryptophan. The order of the fields is CDR3 protein, J gene, V gene.

CDR3 protein: ASSQDQRGTGSPEAF
J gene: TRBJ1-1
V gene: TRBV4-3

CDR3 protein: ASSLAQGGTEAF
J gene: TRBJ1-1
V gene: TRBV5-1

CDR3 protein: ASSLPGRAY
J gene: TRBJ2-7
V gene: TRBV11-2

CDR3 protein: ASSVTPTGKNTEAF
J gene: TRBJ1-1
V gene: TRBV9

CDR3 protein: ASSVGTAANYGYT
J gene: TRBJ1-2
V gene: TRBV5-4

CDR3 protein: ASSGSGQANEKLF
J gene: TRBJ1-4
V gene: TRBV5-4

CDR3 protein: ASSSWREQF
J gene: TRBJ2-1
V gene: TRBV5-6

CDR3 protein: ASSALSGQGVNEQF
J gene: TRBJ2-1
V gene: TRBV9

CDR3 protein: ASSWEGGGPPYGYT
J gene: TRBJ1-2
V gene: TRBV5-4

CDR3 protein: SVSGTGDGMRKLF
J gene: TRBJ1-4
V gene: TRBV29-1

CDR3 protein: SGNDRRSSYEQY
J gene: TRBJ2-7
V gene: TRBV29-1

CDR3 protein: ASSLREPSTDTQY
J gene: TRBJ2-3
V gene: TRBV7-9

CDR3 protein: ASSPTFNTEAF
J gene: TRBJ1-1
V gene: TRBV18

CDR3 protein: SVRDGSHEAF
J gene: TRBJ1-1
V gene: TRBV29-1

CDR3 protein: ASSREGAYNSPLH
J gene: TRBJ1-6
V gene: TRBV5-1

CDR3 protein: ASSDRVGETQY
J gene: TRBJ2-5
V gene: TRBV10-1

CDR3 protein: ASSQESQGMETQY
J gene: TRBJ2-5
V gene: TRBV4-2

CDR3 protein: ASSEGQGIGEQY
J gene: TRBJ2-7
V gene: TRBV5-1

CDR3 protein: ASSLTGTAIWRGYT
J gene: TRBJ1-2
V gene: TRBV27

CDR3 protein: ASSLVSLTSPTQY
J gene: TRBJ2-3
V gene: TRBV7-2

CDR3 protein: AWAQGFLNEKLF
J gene: TRBJ1-4
V gene: TRBV30